This is a list of T cell receptor beta chains from one sample in a study of CD8+ T cells in alopecia areata. Clones were sequenced by immunoSEQ multiplex PCR, and TCRdb holds only the in-frame ones, with some missing. The sample holds roughly 230,000 clones, approximately 40% seen once. Sequenced here: CD4+ T cells sorted from blood, sampled at approximately week 37, from a patient treated with tofacitinib. These TCRs come from a human donor with alopecia areata. The CDR3 runs from the conserved cysteine through the conserved F or W. D genes are given only for firm matches. The size field is filled for only some rows; it gives once, few, many or a size class.

.,TRBJ2-7,TRBV7-9,.,CASSLAGGYEQYF,TGTGCCAGCAGCTTAGCGGGGGGATACGAGCAGTACTTC
TRBD2,TRBJ2-1,TRBV29-1,few,CSVFSGSGNNEQFF,TGCAGCGTATTTAGCGGGAGTGGGAACAATGAGCAGTTCTTC
.,TRBJ2-1,TRBV4-2,.,CASSPARERARNEQFF,TGTGCCAGCAGCCCAGCACGGGAGAGGGCTAGGAATGAGCAGTTCTTC
.,TRBJ2-2,TRBV7-9,.,CASSLGTDRFANTGELFF,TGTGCCAGCAGCTTAGGGACTGATAGGTTCGCGAACACCGGGGAGCTGTTTTTT
.,TRBJ1-5,TRBV19,few,CASSIGVRPQHF,TGTGCCAGTAGTATCGGAGTGAGGCCCCAGCATTTT
TRBD2,TRBJ2-1,TRBV29-1,few,CSVGGGRYPYNEQFF,TGCAGCGTTGGAGGCGGGAGGTACCCCTACAATGAGCAGTTCTTC
.,TRBJ2-7,TRBV30,few,CAWSVHDRSWAYEQYF,TGTGCCTGGAGTGTACATGACCGGTCCTGGGCCTACGAGCAGTACTTC
.,TRBJ2-3,TRBV5-1,.,CASSTLQGSSDTQYF,TGCGCCAGCAGCACCCTCCAGGGTTCCTCAGATACGCAGTATTTT
.,TRBJ2-2,TRBV7-9,few,CASSLAGLTGELFF,TGTGCCAGCAGCTTAGCCGGACTCACCGGGGAGCTGTTTTTT
.,TRBJ1-2,TRBV15,few,CATSREGRGYTF,TGTGCCACCAGCAGAGAGGGTCGGGGCTACACCTTC
TRBD2,TRBJ2-5,TRBV5-4,.,CASSLAGVTQETQYF,TGTGCCAGCAGCTTAGCGGGAGTTACTCAAGAGACCCAGTACTTC
.,TRBJ2-5,TRBV29-1,few,CSVEGTRTQYF,TGCAGCGTTGAAGGAACGAGAACCCAGTACTTC
TRBD2,TRBJ2-2,TRBV5-1,few,CASSLRLAGGPSTGELFF,TGCGCCAGCAGCTTGCGACTAGCGGGAGGGCCGAGCACCGGGGAGCTGTTTTTT
.,TRBJ2-5,TRBV19,once,CASSARQRLETQYF,TGTGCCAGTAGTGCCCGACAGCGGCTAGAGACCCAGTACTTC
TRBD1,TRBJ1-1,TRBV25-1,.,CASGQGAAFF,TGTGCCAGCGGACAGGGCGCCGCTTTCTTT
.,TRBJ1-2,TRBV6-1,.,CASSEALGVGWTRNYGYTF,TGTGCCAGCAGTGAAGCGCTTGGAGTTGGGTGGACACGGAACTATGGCTACACCTTC
.,TRBJ2-7,TRBV18,.,CASSPGDFISYEQYF,TGTGCCAGCTCCCCAGGGGACTTTATTTCCTACGAGCAGTACTTC
.,TRBJ1-2,TRBV29-1,.,CSAQEINYGYTF,TGCAGCGCCCAGGAGATTAACTATGGCTACACCTTC
TRBD1,TRBJ1-3,TRBV7-9,few,CASSARTGSGNTIYF,TGTGCCAGCAGCGCCCGGACAGGGTCGGGAAACACCATATATTTT
.,TRBJ1-5,TRBV18,.,CASSPGRSNQPQHF,TGTGCCAGCTCACCAGGACGAAGCAATCAGCCCCAGCATTTT
.,TRBJ1-5,TRBV5-1,.,CAAPGPQHF,TGCGCCGCGCCGGGGCCCCAGCATTTT
TRBD2,TRBJ2-1,TRBV7-2,.,CASSPERELFF,TGTGCCAGCAGCCCGGAGCGGGAGTTGTTCTTC
.,TRBJ2-7,TRBV27,.,CASSLRASYEQYF,TGTGCCAGCAGTTTAAGGGCAAGCTACGAGCAGTACTTC
TRBD1,TRBJ2-7,TRBV5-1,few,CASSPGTGANYEQYF,TGCGCCAGCAGCCCGGGGACAGGGGCAAACTACGAGCAGTACTTC
TRBD1,TRBJ2-2,TRBV19,few,CASGPTGTGAGELFF,TGTGCCAGTGGCCCGACCGGGACAGGGGCCGGGGAGCTGTTTTTT
.,TRBJ2-5,TRBV7-2,few,CASSLGEETQYF,TGTGCCAGCAGCTTAGGGGAAGAGACCCAGTACTTC
TRBD2,TRBJ2-7,TRBV4-3,few,CASSQITSGRYYEQYF,TGCGCCAGCAGCCAAATTACTAGCGGGAGGTACTACGAGCAGTACTTC
.,TRBJ2-3,TRBV15,.,CATSKGGNHPDTQYF,TGTGCCACCAGCAAGGGGGGGAACCATCCAGATACGCAGTATTTT
.,TRBJ2-7,TRBV30,once,CAMQPDREQYF,TGTGCCATGCAACCCGACCGGGAGCAGTACTTC
.,TRBJ1-5,TRBV2,.,CASSQQGSGQPQHF,TGTGCCAGCAGCCAACAGGGTAGCGGGCAGCCCCAGCATTTT
.,TRBJ1-6,TRBV27,once,CASSFRGNSPLHF,TGTGCCAGCAGTTTCCGGGGGAATTCACCCCTCCACTTT
.,TRBJ1-2,TRBV29-1,.,CSATQGRDGYTF,TGCAGCGCGACCCAGGGAAGGGATGGCTACACCTTC
TRBD2,TRBJ2-7,TRBV5-1,.,CASSLRYSGRYEQYF,TGCGCCAGCAGCCTGCGTTATAGCGGGAGGTACGAGCAGTACTTC
.,TRBJ2-7,TRBV9,once,CASSVGARHEQYF,TGTGCCAGCAGCGTCGGCGCCCGCCACGAGCAGTACTTC
TRBD2,TRBJ2-5,TRBV19,few,CAPPRVLGGPQYF,TGTGCCCCGCCCCGGGTCCTGGGAGGGCCCCAGTACTTC
.,TRBJ1-5,TRBV28,.,CASTLPTGQPQHF,TGTGCCAGCACACTGCCGACAGGCCAGCCCCAGCATTTT
.,TRBJ2-3,TRBV28,few,CAGAGTDTQYF,TGCGCCGGGGCAGGCACAGATACGCAGTATTTT
TRBD1,TRBJ2-1,TRBV7-9,.,CASSLSLDRDPNEQFF,TGTGCCAGCAGCTTAAGCCTGGACAGGGATCCCAATGAGCAGTTCTTC
TRBD2,TRBJ2-1,TRBV27,few,CASRPLAGGPRNEQFF,TGTGCCAGCCGCCCGTTAGCGGGAGGGCCGAGGAATGAGCAGTTCTTC
TRBD1,TRBJ2-5,TRBV19,.,CASSPRRTGRETQYF,TGTGCCAGTAGTCCAAGACGGACAGGGAGAGAGACCCAGTACTTC
.,TRBJ2-7,TRBV15,.,CATSRDLVSYEQYF,TGTGCCACCAGCAGAGATCTGGTATCCTACGAGCAGTACTTC